Below, one T cell receptor beta chain is given with its context. This record comes from a study of CD8 T cells in Susac syndrome. Reverse transcription used roughly 0.45 to 1 ug RNA and random hexamers. TCRdb re-derived calls from the immunoSEQ multiplex PCR reads in MiXCR, one entry per CDR3 protein. Of 200,000 or so distinct CDR3 sequences in the sample, around 95% were seen once. Sequencing was performed on CD4+ T cells from PBMCs. The sequence came from a human donor with Susac syndrome.

The CDR3 sequence is CASSQVNNSPLHF. The CDR3 DNA reads TGCGCCAGCAGCCAGGTTAATAATTCACCCCTCCACTTT. The rearrangement links TRBV4-3 to TRBJ1-6; the D is unclear. Trimming shortened V by 3 bases and J by 5 bases, and 5 bases separated the two germline ends. Germline V gene lookup returns CDR1 LGHNA and CDR2 YSLEER. The CDR3 runs 13 residues.